Each of the 18 T cell receptor beta chains below was sequenced from the same sample in a study of blood T cells in healthy people across ages. A second PCR, run for roughly 7 to 12 cycles, used a sample-barcoded 5' primer plus a J-beta primer mix. TCRdb independently ran MiXCR on the 5' RACE reads; one entry per CDR3 protein. The sample comprises roughly 830,000 distinct CDR3 sequences, approximately 65% of which are singletons, and around a quarter rests with the top ten. The sequenced material came from blood. All receptors come from a young man in good health.

This sequence joins TRBV27 and TRBJ1-2; 8 bases agree with TRBD1. V was pared by 6 bases and J by 6 bases, with 9 bases of the junction left unmatched. Germline CDR1 and CDR2: MNHEY and SMNVEV (reference sequence). This CDR3 is built from 14 residues. CDR3 in amino acids: CASRTGESVHGYTF. CDR3 coding DNA: TGTGCCAGCAGGACAGGGGAGTCGGTGCATGGCTACACCTTC.

This clonotype was counted only a few times. The chain carries TRBV11-2 and TRBJ2-7; 11 bases agree with TRBD2. The CDR3 is made up of 16 amino acids. V lost 6 bases, J lost 1 base, and 8 bases stayed unmatched. Germline lookup yields CDR1 SGHAT and CDR2 FQNNGV. CDR3 region: CASSPRGTSGSYEQYF. The CDR3 bases are TGTGCCAGCAGTCCCAGAGGGACTAGCGGATCCTACGAGCAGTACTTC.

This clonotype was seen a handful of times. V usage is TRBV7-8 and J usage is TRBJ1-2; 11 bases map to TRBD1. Losses at the gene ends were 3 bases for V and 7 bases for J; bases not matched to a gene: 7. The CDR3 extends over 15 amino acids. In germline, CDR1 is SGHVS, CDR2 FQNEAQ. CDR3 sequence (DNA): TGTGCCAGCAGCTTGCCGGGACAGGGGGTCTTTGGCTACACCTTC. It is translated as CASSLPGQGVFGYTF.

The V and J genes are TRBV6-5 and TRBJ2-1; D call uncertain. Germline V gene lookup returns CDR1 MNHEY and CDR2 SVGAGI. This CDR3 region has 16 residues. The V gene lost 5 bases and the J gene lost 4 bases, with 18 bases spanning the gap. CDR3 sequence: CASSPPEGNLYNEQFF. The CDR3 bases are TGTGCCAGCAGTCCCCCGGAAGGGAATCTATACAATGAGCAGTTCTTC.

V and J are TRBV28 and TRBJ2-2; tentative D call: TRBD2 (6 bases). The CDR3 contains 15 residues. Per the germline V gene, CDR1 is MDHEN and CDR2 is SYDVKM. With 3 bases removed from V and 3 bases from J, the gap between germline ends came to 11 bases. CDR3 sequence (DNA): TGTGCCAGCAGTTTGAGTCGGGGGTACACCGGGGAGCTGTTTTTT. Its translation is CASSLSRGYTGELFF.

A note on this clonotype: At one boundary the junction diverges from the germline segment, which might be a read error. This sequence joins TRBV11-1 and TRBJ2-3, with D possibly matching TRBD2 (5 bases). CDR1 and CDR2 from the germline V gene are SGHAT and FQDESV (reference sequence). There are 14 residues in the CDR3. DNA for the CDR3: TGTGCCAGCGGCAGACGGGGAAACACAGATGCGCAGTATTTT. This translates into CASGRRGNTDAQYF. Full variable domain (rest looked up from reference TRBV11-1 and TRBJ2-3): EAEVAQSPRYKITEKSQAVAFWCDPISGHATLYWYRQILGQGPELLVQFQDESVVDDSQLPKDRFSAERLKGVDSTLKIQPAELGDSAMYLCASGRRGNTDAQYFGPGTRLTVL.

This clonotype was detected a few times. The rearrangement joins TRBV27 to TRBJ2-3; 9 nucleotides agree with TRBD2. Trimming took 5 bases from V and 8 from J; bases not matched to a gene: 14. The germline CDR1 and CDR2 sequences are MNHEY and SMNVEV (reference sequence). The CDR3 runs 16 residues. The CDR3 DNA sequence: TGTGCCAGCAGTACCCAGACTAGCGGTATCCCACGTACGCAGTATTTT. Its translation is CASSTQTSGIPRTQYF.

This clonotype was observed a single time. The rearrangement uses TRBV28 and TRBJ2-3, with D perhaps TRBD2 (5 bases). CDR3 length: 13 amino acids. V was shortened by 10 bases and J by 5 bases, with 16 bases between the two germline ends. CDR1 MDHEN and CDR2 SYDVKM come from the germline V gene. CDR3 nucleotides: TGTGCCACCCGGACTGAAACCGGAGATACGCAGTATTTT. Translated, it gives CATRTETGDTQYF.

CDR3 loop: CAISGPLGGDEAFF. CDR3 bases: TGTGCCATCAGTGGTCCCCTGGGGGGAGATGAAGCTTTCTTT. This chain uses TRBV10-3 with TRBJ1-1; D possibly corresponds to TRBD1 (5 bases). Germline-derived CDR1 and CDR2 are ENHRY and SYGVKD. Trimming took 4 bases from V and 7 from J, leaving 16 bases between them. This CDR3 has 14 amino acids.

As DNA, the CDR3 is TGTGCCACCAGTGATCGAACAGCAGGAGGCTACACCTTC. Its translation: CATSDRTAGGYTF. The chain employs TRBV24-1 and TRBJ1-2; D remains ambiguous. Trimming took off 3 bases at V and 8 bases at J, with 12 bases between the two ends. Germline assignment: CDR1 KGHDR and CDR2 SFDVKD. The CDR3 loop spans 13 amino acids.

The chain employs TRBV4-3 and TRBJ2-5; 13 positions match TRBD2. CDR1 LGHNA and CDR2 YSLEER come from the germline V gene. Germline trimming cut 0 bases from V and 7 bases from J; bases unmatched to any gene: 5. The CDR3 covers 16 residues. Here the CDR3 reads CASSQDRLAGGGTQYF. Here the CDR3 DNA reads TGCGCCAGCAGCCAAGATAGACTAGCGGGGGGAGGGACCCAGTACTTC.

This rearrangement joins TRBV4-3 to TRBJ1-6; the match to TRBD1 covers 8 bases. CDR1 and CDR2 (germline): LGHNA, YSLEER. The ends lost 0 bases at V and 9 bases at J; junction bases unmatched: 4. The length of the CDR3 is 15 residues. This CDR3 reads CASSQDGQGVSPLHF. CDR3 DNA sequence: TGCGCCAGCAGCCAAGATGGACAGGGTGTTTCACCCCTCCACTTT.

The V call is TRBV29-1, the J call TRBJ2-5; no clear D. Trimming pared 4 bases from V and 4 bases from J, leaving 10 bases between. CDR1 SQVTM and CDR2 ANQGSEA come from the germline V gene. This CDR3 spans 12 amino acids. CDR3 DNA: TGCAGCGTTGCGCTAGTCGGAGAGACCCAGTACTTC. It yields the protein CSVALVGETQYF.

J is TRBJ2-1 and V is TRBV12-3 or TRBV12-4; TRBD1 matches at 8 bases. V lost 7 bases and J lost 7; bases outside the gene matches: 9. This CDR3 is 14 amino acids long. The CDR3, as DNA: TGTGCCAGCACCATACAGGACAGGGCGAATGAGCAGTTCTTC. Its protein product is CASTIQDRANEQFF.

This clonotype was recorded many times. The chain joins TRBV2 to TRBJ2-3; D is undetermined. V lost 1 base to trimming and J lost 4 bases, with 6 bases between them. Germline CDR1 and CDR2: SNHLY and FYNNEI. The CDR3 totals 13 residues. CDR3 in DNA: TGTGCCAGCAGTGAAGGGGGTGCAGATACGCAGTATTTT. The encoded protein is CASSEGGADTQYF.

The chain couples TRBV14 to TRBJ2-7; D is undetermined. The DNA end favors TRBJ2-5, so the J call may be wrong. The CDR3 sequence is 13 residues long. CDR1 is SGHDN, CDR2 FVKESK, per germline. The CDR3 loop is CASSQDIGVTQYF. CDR3 DNA: TGTGCCAGCAGCCAAGATATCGGAGTGACCCAGTACTTC.

This chain links TRBV6-2 or TRBV6-3 with TRBJ1-2, with 9 positions matching TRBD1. The germline V gene encodes CDR1 MNHEY and CDR2 SVGEGT. V shed 8 bases and J 6 bases; nucleotides not matched to a gene: 1. This CDR3 is 11 amino acids long. The CDR3 is CASGTGNGYTF. CDR3 DNA: TGTGCCAGCGGGACAGGGAATGGCTACACCTTC.

The genes are TRBV9 and TRBJ2-4, with 7 nucleotides matching TRBD1. Germline values: CDR1 SGDLS, CDR2 YYNGEE. Germline trimming cut 3 bases from V and 15 bases from J; bases unmatched to any gene: 9. The CDR3 extends over 12 amino acids. Written as DNA, the CDR3 is TGTGCCAGCAGCGGACCTGACAGGGAGCTGTACTTC. This codes for CASSGPDRELYF.